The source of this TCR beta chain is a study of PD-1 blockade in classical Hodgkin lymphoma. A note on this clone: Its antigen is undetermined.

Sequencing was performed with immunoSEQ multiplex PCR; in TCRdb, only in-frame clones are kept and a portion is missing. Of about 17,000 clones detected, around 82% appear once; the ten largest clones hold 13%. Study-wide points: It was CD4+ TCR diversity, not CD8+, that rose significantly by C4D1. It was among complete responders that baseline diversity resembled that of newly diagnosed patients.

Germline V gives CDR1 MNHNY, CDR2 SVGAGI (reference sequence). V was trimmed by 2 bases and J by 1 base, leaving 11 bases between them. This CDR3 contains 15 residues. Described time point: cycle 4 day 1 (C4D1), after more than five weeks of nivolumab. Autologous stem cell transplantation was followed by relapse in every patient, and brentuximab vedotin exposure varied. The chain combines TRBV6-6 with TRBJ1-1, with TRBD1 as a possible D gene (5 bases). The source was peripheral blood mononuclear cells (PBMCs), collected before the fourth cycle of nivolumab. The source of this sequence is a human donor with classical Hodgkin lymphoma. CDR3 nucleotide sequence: TGTGCCAGCAGTTACACGGGGACGGAGAACACTGAAGCTTTCTTT. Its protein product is CASSYTGTENTEAFF.